This T cell receptor (beta chain) was captured by sequencing in a study of T-cell memory formation after mild COVID-19. Study-wide points: Pre-infection memory showed some responding clones, and this suggested that cross-reactive memory joined.

TCRdb re-called the 5' RACE reads with MiXCR, one entry per CDR3 protein. Of about 210,000 distinct CDR3 sequences in the sample, roughly a tenth were seen once. Points on this clonotype: The target antigen is unknown.

The TCR originated in a young man who had mild COVID-19 (a few samples of this study predate the infection). Cell type and time point are not known. The sequenced sample was PBMCs or a T cell subset sorted from them (not recorded which).

CDR3 sequence (DNA): TGTGCCACCCAACGGGGGGAGGCAGATACGCAGTATTTT. Translation: CATQRGEADTQYF. The chain joins TRBV12-3 or TRBV12-4 to TRBJ2-3; 7 bases map to TRBD2. Trimming at V came to 10 bases and at J to 4 bases, leaving 8 bases not matched to a gene. The CDR3 length is 13 residues.